The rows below give T cell receptor beta chains drawn from one sample of a study of cytomegalovirus exposure and HLA in healthy donors. TCRdb's copy holds only in-frame clones and misses some; the assay was immunoSEQ multiplex PCR. The sample includes approximately 190,000 clones, approximately 90% seen only once; the top ten take roughly 0.98%. The sample comprised PBMCs. The source of these receptors is a boy aged 2 to 10 in good health and CMV-seronegative. Each CDR3 is given with its conserved first and last residue. A D gene is named only where the DNA matches it firmly. For some rows the clone size is stated as once, few or many, or as a class when expanded; others skip it.

TRBV6-6	13	-	-	TRBJ2-5	CASSWTAQETQYF	TGTGCCAGCAGTTGGACAGCTCAAGAGACCCAGTACTTC
TRBV5-1	12	TRBD1	-	TRBJ2-7	CASSESTGKQYF	TGCGCCAGCAGCGAGTCGACAGGGAAGCAGTACTTC
TRBV28	13	-	once	TRBJ1-2	CASRPGTSYGYTF	TGTGCCAGCAGACCCGGGACAAGCTATGGCTACACCTTC
TRBV28	18	TRBD1	-	TRBJ1-1	CASTSPGRRGLENTEAFF	TGTGCCAGCACCTCTCCCGGCCGCAGGGGGCTTGAGAACACTGAAGCTTTCTTT
TRBV13	13	-	once	TRBJ2-7	CASTHRGIDEQYF	TGTGCCAGCACCCATAGGGGGATCGACGAGCAGTACTTC
TRBV4-2	15	-	few	TRBJ1-3	CASSRAAGQGNTIYF	TGTGCCAGCAGCCGAGCAGCCGGACAGGGAAACACCATATATTTT
TRBV18	17	TRBD1	-	TRBJ1-5	CASSLGQGPIGDQPQHF	TGTGCCAGCTCACTCGGACAGGGGCCGATCGGAGATCAGCCCCAGCATTTT
TRBV11-2	13	-	-	TRBJ1-1	CASRIPGNHYDFF	TGTGCCAGCAGGATTCCGGGAAACCACTATGATTTCTTT
TRBV11-2	16	-	-	TRBJ1-4	CASIEGRRDGNEKLFF	TGTGCCAGCATCGAAGGGAGAAGAGACGGGAATGAAAAACTGTTTTTT
TRBV9	16	TRBD2	-	TRBJ2-3	CASSVATSVVGDTQYF	TGTGCCAGCAGCGTAGCGACTAGCGTAGTTGGAGATACGCAGTATTTT
TRBV10-3	17	-	-	TRBJ2-2	CAISESTVGLIAGELFF	TGTGCCATCAGTGAGTCGACAGTTGGTTTGATCGCCGGGGAGCTGTTTTTT
TRBV29-1	11	TRBD1	-	TRBJ1-1	CSVQTGTEAFF	TGCAGCGTACAGACAGGGACTGAAGCTTTCTTT
TRBV6-1	15	TRBD1	-	TRBJ2-5	CATLRYRGRKETQYF	TGTGCCACCCTCCGTTACAGGGGCCGTAAAGAGACCCAGTACTTC
TRBV5-1	18	TRBD2	-	TRBJ2-1	CASSLVSGRAGSYNEQFF	TGCGCCAGCAGCTTGGTCAGCGGGAGGGCCGGCTCCTACAATGAGCAGTTCTTC
TRBV10-3	15	TRBD2	-	TRBJ2-5	CAISPDTSGSETQYF	TGTGCCATCAGTCCGGATACTAGCGGGAGTGAGACCCAGTACTTC
TRBV29-1	12	-	-	TRBJ1-1	CSVEGRNTEAFF	TGCAGCGTTGAGGGGAGAAACACTGAAGCTTTCTTT
TRBV30	15	TRBD1	-	TRBJ1-6	CAWKRDRVYNSPLHF	TGTGCCTGGAAGAGAGACAGGGTCTATAATTCACCCCTCCACTTT
TRBV7-6	17	-	-	TRBJ2-1	CASSPRVGTQLYNEQFF	TGTGCCAGCAGCCCAAGGGTGGGGACTCAACTCTACAATGAGCAGTTCTTC
TRBV13	17	-	-	TRBJ2-1	CASSSKNREPPYNEQFF	TGTGCCAGCAGCTCCAAGAACAGGGAACCCCCATACAATGAGCAGTTCTTC
TRBV27	12	-	-	TRBJ2-7	CASSLQGSEQYF	TGTGCCAGCAGTCTACAGGGATCCGAGCAGTACTTC
TRBV29-1	13	TRBD1	-	TRBJ2-2	CSVRDRNTGELFF	TGCAGCGTTCGGGACAGGAACACCGGGGAGCTGTTTTTT
TRBV30	15	-	-	TRBJ1-1	CAWSPPSFGGTEAFF	TGTGCCTGGAGCCCACCCTCTTTTGGAGGCACTGAAGCTTTCTTT
TRBV11-1	15	-	-	TRBJ1-1	CASSLGGWVNTEAFF	TGTGCCAGCAGCCTCGGAGGTTGGGTAAACACTGAAGCTTTCTTT
TRBV30	14	TRBD1	-	TRBJ2-5	CTCPRTGGWETQYF	TGTACCTGCCCTAGGACAGGGGGTTGGGAGACCCAGTACTTC
TRBV28	16	-	-	TRBJ2-5	CASSLVWATGPATQYF	TGTGCCAGCAGTTTAGTATGGGCCACAGGTCCAGCGACCCAGTACTTC
TRBV19	14	-	-	TRBJ1-5	CASSQMVSNQPQHF	TGTGCCAGTAGCCAGATGGTCAGCAATCAGCCCCAGCATTTT
TRBV5-1	15	TRBD2	once	TRBJ2-3	CASSLRSSGTDTQYF	TGCGCCAGCAGCTTGAGGTCTAGCGGGACAGATACGCAGTATTTT
TRBV7-3	14	-	-	TRBJ2-1	CASSLISGVSEQFF	TGTGCCAGCAGCTTAATCTCCGGGGTCAGTGAGCAGTTCTTC
TRBV4-1	14	-	-	TRBJ1-2	CASRKRTELYGYTF	TGCGCCAGCAGAAAGAGGACAGAACTCTATGGCTACACCTTC
TRBV5-1	14	TRBD2	-	TRBJ2-1	CASSLEIGGSEQFF	TGCGCCAGCAGCTTGGAAATCGGCGGGAGCGAGCAGTTCTTC
TRBV7-9	15	-	-	TRBJ1-1	CASSLLSGEDTEAFF	TGTGCCAGCAGCCTCCTCTCCGGGGAAGACACTGAAGCTTTCTTT
TRBV7-3	15	TRBD1	once	TRBJ1-3	CASSPGTGDPNTIYF	TGTGCCAGCAGCCCCGGGACAGGGGATCCAAACACCATATATTTT
TRBV2	11	TRBD2	-	TRBJ2-7	CASSPPGLAGF	TGTGCCAGCAGCCCCCCCGGGCTAGCGGGATTC
TRBV5-5	13	-	-	TRBJ1-5	CASSLIGNQPQHF	TGTGCCAGCAGCCTAATTGGCAATCAGCCCCAGCATTTT
TRBV27	15	-	-	TRBJ2-6	CASSPHTSGANVLTF	TGTGCCAGCAGTCCCCACACCTCTGGGGCCAACGTCCTGACTTTC
TRBV2	13	-	-	TRBJ2-1	CASSDLGRNEQFF	TGTGCCAGCAGTGATCTCGGTCGCAATGAGCAGTTCTTC
TRBV6-1	14	-	-	TRBJ2-2	CASSVRGYTGELFF	TGTGCCAGCAGTGTACGAGGGTACACCGGGGAGCTGTTTTTT
TRBV10-3	14	-	-	TRBJ2-7	CAISEETAGYEQYF	TGTGCCATCAGTGAAGAGACAGCAGGTTACGAGCAGTACTTC
TRBV6-5	14	TRBD1	-	TRBJ1-4	CASSYSEQGEKLFF	TGTGCCAGCAGTTACTCAGAACAGGGGGAAAAACTGTTTTTT
TRBV5-1	15	TRBD1	once	TRBJ2-1	CASSPGDRIGNEQFF	TGCGCCAGCAGCCCGGGGGACAGGATCGGCAATGAGCAGTTCTTC
TRBV6-1	13	TRBD1	few	TRBJ1-2	CASSETGAYGYTF	TGTGCCAGCAGTGAAACAGGGGCGTATGGCTACACCTTC
TRBV5-8	15	-	-	TRBJ2-5	CASRGRDIVEETQYF	TGTGCCAGCAGAGGCCGGGACATAGTTGAGGAGACCCAGTACTTC